Each of the 18 T cell receptor beta chains below was sequenced from the same sample in a study of identical twins. Each CDR3 protein is one row after TCRdb ran MiXCR on the 5' RACE reads. The sample shows some 440,000 distinct CDR3 sequences, about 24% of them seen only once. The sample was also linked to a second study, of T cells expressing NK-cell markers.

Sequenced: CD4+ T cells sorted from blood. The receptors shown here come from a woman aged 18-35 years in good health.

CDR3 loop: CAISERDRGSTEAFF. CDR3 in DNA: TGTGCCATCAGTGAGAGGGACAGGGGATCCACTGAAGCTTTCTTT. The chain has TRBV10-3 and TRBJ1-1; 10 bases are shared with TRBD1. The V and J ends lost 2 bases and 4 bases, in that order; junction bases with no gene match: 4. CDR3 length: 15 amino acids. Germline V gives CDR1 ENHRY, CDR2 SYGVKD.

The chain employs TRBV20-1 and TRBJ2-1, with a possible D match to TRBD1 (5 bases). Germline V gene data show CDR1 as DFQATT and CDR2 as SNEGSKA (reference sequence). V lost 1 base and J lost 3, with 13 bases in between. The length of the CDR3 is 15 residues. Here the CDR3 DNA reads TGCAGTGCTAGAGCGTTGGGGCGGAACTACAATGAGCAGTTCTTC. Its translation: CSARALGRNYNEQFF.

The chain links TRBV20-1 to TRBJ1-1, with D possibly matching TRBD1 (5 bases). CDR1 DFQATT and CDR2 SNEGSKA come from the germline V gene (reference sequence). Trimming removed 0 bases from V and 7 bases from J, with 18 bases in between. The CDR3 is 15 residues long. CDR3 coding DNA: TGCAGTGCTAGAGACCCGGGGGAATCCTCATATGAAGCTTTCTTT. Amino acid sequence: CSARDPGESSYEAFF.

This clonotype was seen a handful of times. The chain employs TRBV7-2 and TRBJ2-1; no reliable D call. Germline-derived CDR1 and CDR2 are SGHTA and FQGNSA. Trimming pared 3 bases from V and 8 bases from J, leaving 8 bases between. The CDR3 totals 12 residues. The CDR3 region has the DNA TGTGCCAGCAGCTTTTTGTGGGATGAGCAGTTCTTC. Encoded protein: CASSFLWDEQFF.

This clonotype occurred a few times. This chain joins TRBV5-1 and TRBJ2-3; D tentatively reads TRBD1 or TRBD2 (6 bases each). The CDR3 spans 14 residues. The V end was cut by 2 bases, the J end by 4 bases, with 11 bases between. Per germline, CDR1 SGHRS and CDR2 YFSETQ. Here the CDR3 DNA reads TGCGCCAGCAGCTTTATTAGGGGGGCAGATACGCAGTATTTT. Residues: CASSFIRGADTQYF. Drawing the rest from reference TRBV5-1 and TRBJ2-3, the complete variable domain is KAGVTQTPRYLIKTRGQQVTLSCSPISGHRSVSWYQQTPGQGLQFLFEYFSETQRNKGNFPGRFSGRQFSNSRSEMNVSTLELGDSALYLCASSFIRGADTQYFGPGTRLTVL.

The chain joins TRBV20-1 to TRBJ2-5, with D perhaps TRBD2 (7 bases). Germline V gives CDR1 DFQATT, CDR2 SNEGSKA (reference sequence). V was cut by 3 bases and J by 4 bases, with 15 bases left in between. CDR3 length: 14 residues. CDR3 residues: CSASSAGAGETQYF. CDR3 DNA: TGCAGTGCTAGTTCTGCGGGGGCCGGAGAGACCCAGTACTTC.

The chain is built from TRBV12-3 or TRBV12-4 and TRBJ1-1; the D gene is possibly TRBD1 (5 bases). The CDR3 has 14 residues. The germline V and J ends were trimmed by 6 bases and 9 bases, with 20 bases remaining between them. CDR3 coding DNA: TGTGCCAGCAGAACACGGGGCGGGCCCTTGAAAGCTTTCTTT. This translates into CASRTRGGPLKAFF.

This clonotype was seen a few times. CDR3 in amino acids: CASSQDPVPGDEQFF. For the CDR3, the DNA is TGCGCCAGCAGCCAAGACCCTGTGCCGGGAGATGAGCAGTTCTTC. The V and J genes are TRBV4-3 and TRBJ2-1; tentatively, D is TRBD2 (6 bases). V lost 0 bases and J 8 bases, leaving 14 bases between the germline ends. This CDR3 has 15 residues. Germline lookup yields CDR1 LGHNA and CDR2 YSLEER.

This clonotype showed up just a few times. The rearrangement uses TRBV3-1 and TRBJ2-1, with 11 bases aligning to TRBD2. In germline, CDR1 is LGHDT, CDR2 YNNKEL (reference sequence). CDR3 size: 16 residues. Trimming cost V 6 bases and J 0 bases; bases outside gene matches: 4. DNA for the CDR3: TGTGCCAGCAGGTTTCTAGCGGGAGGCTCCTACAATGAGCAGTTCTTC. This translates into CASRFLAGGSYNEQFF.

This sequence joins TRBV4-3 and TRBJ2-5; D is unresolved. Trimming removed 0 bases from V and 4 bases from J, with 18 bases in between. The CDR3 runs 17 residues. CDR1 LGHNA and CDR2 YSLEER come from the germline V gene. The CDR3 region is CASSQEPSSRVGETQYF. The CDR3 DNA is TGCGCCAGCAGCCAAGAACCCTCCTCCCGGGTTGGAGAGACCCAGTACTTC.

As DNA, the CDR3 is TGCGCCAGCAATTCCGGGAGCAGCACAGATACGCAGTATTTT. Amino acid sequence: CASNSGSSTDTQYF. The chain combines TRBV5-1 with TRBJ2-3; possibly TRBD2 for D (6 bases). With 6 bases removed from V and 0 bases from J, the gap between germline ends came to 11 bases. The CDR3 has 14 amino acids. The V gene's germline CDR1 is SGHRS and CDR2 YFSETQ.

This chain connects TRBV2 to TRBJ2-5, with 7 nucleotides matching TRBD2. The CDR3 extends over 14 amino acids. In germline, CDR1 is SNHLY, CDR2 FYNNEI. After removal of 0 bases from V and 4 bases from J, the junction contained 2 bases not matched to a gene. As DNA, the CDR3 is TGTGCCAGCAGTGAAGCTAGGGAGGGAGAGACCCAGTACTTC. Translated: CASSEAREGETQYF. Filled out from reference TRBV2 and TRBJ2-5, the complete variable domain reads EPEVTQTPSHQVTQMGQEVILRCVPISNHLYFYWYRQILGQKVEFLVSFYNNEISEKSEIFDDQFSVERPDGSNFTLKIRSTKLEDSAMYFCASSEAREGETQYFGPGTRLLVL.

The chain combines TRBV29-1 with TRBJ2-5; D ambiguous. In germline, CDR1 is SQVTM, CDR2 ANQGSEA. CDR3 size: 12 residues. V lost 5 bases and J lost 5, with 12 bases in between. CDR3 sequence reads: CSVHIALETQYF. The DNA of the CDR3 is TGCAGCGTTCATATAGCCTTGGAGACCCAGTACTTC.

This clonotype occurred a few times. V gene TRBV2 combines with J gene TRBJ1-1; D not certain. Trimming took off 0 bases at V and 6 bases at J, with 14 bases between the two ends. Germline V gives CDR1 SNHLY, CDR2 FYNNEI. The CDR3 consists of 15 residues. CDR3 loop: CASSEALGGSAEAFF. CDR3 sequence (DNA): TGTGCCAGCAGTGAAGCGCTAGGAGGGAGCGCTGAAGCTTTCTTT.

The rearrangement joins TRBV14 to TRBJ2-1; the D is unclear. The CDR3 is made up of 14 amino acids. The germline V gene has CDR1 SGHDN and CDR2 FVKESK. Trimming removed 1 base at V and 2 bases at J, with 6 bases between. The CDR3 DNA sequence: TGTGCCAGCAGCCAAGGTAACACCTACAATGAGCAGTTCTTC. Encoded protein: CASSQGNTYNEQFF. Complete variable domain (other parts from reference TRBV14 and TRBJ2-1): EAGVTQFPSHSVIEKGQTVTLRCDPISGHDNLYWYRRVMGKEIKFLLHFVKESKQDESGMPNNRFLAERTGGTYSTLKVQPAELEDSGVYFCASSQGNTYNEQFFGPGTRLTVL.

There are a few counts of this clonotype. The chain has TRBV20-1 and TRBJ2-1; unclear D gene. Germline V gene lookup returns CDR1 DFQATT and CDR2 SNEGSKA (reference sequence). The V end lost 2 bases, the J end lost 10 bases, and 18 bases lay between the germline ends. This CDR3 contains 14 residues. In DNA form, the CDR3 reads TGCAGTGCTAGACCGATATCGGCTAGAGAGGAGCAGTTCTTC. Translated, it gives CSARPISAREEQFF.

This rearrangement joins TRBV5-1 to TRBJ2-5, with D perhaps TRBD2 (5 bases). V was pared by 4 bases and J by 1 base, with 14 bases between. Germline values: CDR1 SGHRS, CDR2 YFSETQ. The CDR3 runs 15 residues. The CDR3 reads CASSQMGVSQETQYF. The CDR3 DNA reads as TGCGCCAGCAGCCAGATGGGAGTGAGCCAAGAGACCCAGTACTTC.

This clonotype was seen a handful of times. The V gene is TRBV20-1, the J gene TRBJ1-4; TRBD1 aligns across 7 bases. CDR3 length equals 13 residues. CDR1 and CDR2 from the germline V gene are DFQATT and SNEGSKA (reference sequence). Losses at the gene ends were 5 bases for V and 4 bases for J; bases not matched to a gene: 4. The CDR3, as DNA: TGCAGTGCTTCGGGACAGATTAATGAAAAACTGTTTTTT. The encoded protein is CSASGQINEKLFF.